Listed below are T cell receptor beta chains from one sample, sequenced in a study of radiotherapy plus CTLA-4 blockade in lung cancer. Sequenced by immunoSEQ multiplex PCR; TCRdb stores in-frame clones only, minus some. The sample includes some 73,000 clones, under 90% seen only once; the top ten take around 0.72%. The sample was peripheral blood, taken from a patient treated with radiotherapy plus ipilimumab. The receptors originated from a human donor with non-small cell lung cancer who had stable disease on radiotherapy plus ipilimumab. Each CDR3 is given without its conserved first and last residue. The order of the fields is CDR3 protein, V gene, D gene, J gene. A D gene is named only where the DNA matches it firmly.

CDR3aa: ASSEARGMGETQY; v_gene: TRBV6-1; d_gene: .; j_gene: TRBJ2-5
CDR3aa: ASQAGGPSEQY; v_gene: TRBV2; d_gene: TRBD2; j_gene: TRBJ2-7
CDR3aa: ASSYRYTEAF; v_gene: TRBV7-2; d_gene: .; j_gene: TRBJ1-1
CDR3aa: ASSDGINQPQH; v_gene: TRBV10-1; d_gene: .; j_gene: TRBJ1-5
CDR3aa: ASSFSGASGVGELF; v_gene: TRBV28; d_gene: .; j_gene: TRBJ2-2
CDR3aa: ASSSGQGYRGYT; v_gene: TRBV28; d_gene: TRBD1; j_gene: TRBJ1-2
CDR3aa: ASSRQGGSDTQY; v_gene: TRBV28; d_gene: TRBD1; j_gene: TRBJ2-3
CDR3aa: ATSRRRTGTANTEAF; v_gene: TRBV15; d_gene: .; j_gene: TRBJ1-1
CDR3aa: ASSNPTGGAGELF; v_gene: TRBV5-1; d_gene: TRBD1; j_gene: TRBJ2-2
CDR3aa: ASSLVSGTGNTYGYT; v_gene: TRBV7-9; d_gene: TRBD1; j_gene: TRBJ1-2
CDR3aa: ASSLVRGGPNTQY; v_gene: TRBV7-9; d_gene: .; j_gene: TRBJ2-3
CDR3aa: ARGPGQGDTDTQY; v_gene: TRBV6-1; d_gene: TRBD1; j_gene: TRBJ2-3
CDR3aa: ASSHGPGNEQF; v_gene: TRBV16; d_gene: .; j_gene: TRBJ2-1
CDR3aa: ASSVDRGQGEKLF; v_gene: TRBV9; d_gene: TRBD1; j_gene: TRBJ1-4
CDR3aa: ASSEALVGGDRTDTQY; v_gene: TRBV2; d_gene: TRBD2; j_gene: TRBJ2-3
CDR3aa: ASSLTYEQY; v_gene: TRBV28; d_gene: .; j_gene: TRBJ2-7
CDR3aa: ASSAEGPGQFNQPQH; v_gene: TRBV9; d_gene: TRBD1; j_gene: TRBJ1-5
CDR3aa: ATGRQGWLAEAF; v_gene: TRBV19; d_gene: TRBD1; j_gene: TRBJ1-1
CDR3aa: ASSWGTGYDEQF; v_gene: TRBV5-1; d_gene: TRBD1; j_gene: TRBJ2-1
CDR3aa: ASSLGSGSNQPQH; v_gene: TRBV7-8; d_gene: .; j_gene: TRBJ1-5
CDR3aa: ASSYSDTPTNEKLF; v_gene: TRBV6-5; d_gene: .; j_gene: TRBJ1-4
CDR3aa: ASSSPGQGMVGRQQY; v_gene: TRBV7-9; d_gene: TRBD1; j_gene: TRBJ2-7
CDR3aa: ASSTGGTSTEAF; v_gene: TRBV7-2; d_gene: TRBD1; j_gene: TRBJ1-1
CDR3aa: ASSEALGPLKAF; v_gene: TRBV6-1; d_gene: .; j_gene: TRBJ1-1
CDR3aa: ASSLQDGGHQPQH; v_gene: TRBV5-5; d_gene: .; j_gene: TRBJ1-5
CDR3aa: ASSLADTERGSYEQY; v_gene: TRBV7-6; d_gene: TRBD2; j_gene: TRBJ2-7
CDR3aa: ASSLPDHQETQY; v_gene: TRBV28; d_gene: .; j_gene: TRBJ2-5
CDR3aa: ASSGRYRTGGDEQF; v_gene: TRBV7-6; d_gene: TRBD1; j_gene: TRBJ2-1
CDR3aa: ASSLRQGGEKLF; v_gene: TRBV27; d_gene: .; j_gene: TRBJ1-4
CDR3aa: ASREGAREGQPQH; v_gene: TRBV5-1; d_gene: .; j_gene: TRBJ1-5
CDR3aa: ASSQSPLLNQPQH; v_gene: TRBV6-6; d_gene: .; j_gene: TRBJ1-5
CDR3aa: ASSLYAGPTYEQY; v_gene: TRBV11-2; d_gene: .; j_gene: TRBJ2-7